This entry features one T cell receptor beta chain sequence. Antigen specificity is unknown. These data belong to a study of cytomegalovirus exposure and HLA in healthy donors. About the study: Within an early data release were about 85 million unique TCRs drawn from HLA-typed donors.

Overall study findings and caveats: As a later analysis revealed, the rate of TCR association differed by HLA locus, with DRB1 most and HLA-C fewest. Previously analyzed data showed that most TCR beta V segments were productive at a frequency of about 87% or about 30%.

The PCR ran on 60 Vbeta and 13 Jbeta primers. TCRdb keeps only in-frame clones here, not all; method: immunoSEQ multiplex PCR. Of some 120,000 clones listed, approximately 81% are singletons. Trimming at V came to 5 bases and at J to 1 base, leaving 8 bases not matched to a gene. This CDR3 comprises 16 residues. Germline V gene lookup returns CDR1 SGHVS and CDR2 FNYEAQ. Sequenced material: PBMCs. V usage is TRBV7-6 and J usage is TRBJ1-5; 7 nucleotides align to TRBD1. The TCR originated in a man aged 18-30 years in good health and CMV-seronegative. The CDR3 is CASSPGGLKSNQPQHF. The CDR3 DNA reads TGTGCCAGCAGCCCAGGGGGGCTGAAGAGCAATCAGCCCCAGCATTTT. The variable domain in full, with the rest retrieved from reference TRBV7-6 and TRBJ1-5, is GAGVSQSPRYKVTKRGQDVALRCDPISGHVSLYWYRQALGQGPEFLTYFNYEAQQDKSGLPNDRFSAERPEGSISTLTIQRTEQRDSAMYRCASSPGGLKSNQPQHFGDGTRLSIL.